This T cell receptor (beta chain) derives from a study of T cell responses to AZD1222 COVID-19 vaccine. Whole-study context: Second doses were pooled across both intervals (about 4 or about 12 weeks).

Sequencing was performed with immunoSEQ multiplex PCR; in TCRdb, only in-frame clones are kept and a portion is missing. The repertoire has 140,000 to 150,000 clones, roughly 92% of them found once; the top ten carry 5% to 5.5%. Study findings and constraints: Baseline serostatus was positive in only six or seven AZD1222 recipients. Reportedly, nearly half of unique spike TCRs recognized epitopes outside B.1.351/B.1.1.7 mutations. The sample set comprised mostly white British donors with more females, and clonal diversity was possibly underestimated.

Germline CDR1 reads MGHDK; CDR2 reads SYGVNS. The CDR3 runs to 14 residues. Trimming removed 2 bases at V and 0 bases at J, with 8 bases between. Concerning this clone itself: Its matching antigen is unknown.

This material consisted of peripheral blood, taken on day 0 of AZD1222 vaccination. The chain carries TRBV25-1 and TRBJ2-7; the D gene is possibly TRBD2 (6 bases). The TCR was taken from an adult in good health. CDR3 region: CASSEGTSSYEQYF. The CDR3 region has the DNA TGTGCCAGCAGTGAAGGGACTTCCTCCTACGAGCAGTACTTC.